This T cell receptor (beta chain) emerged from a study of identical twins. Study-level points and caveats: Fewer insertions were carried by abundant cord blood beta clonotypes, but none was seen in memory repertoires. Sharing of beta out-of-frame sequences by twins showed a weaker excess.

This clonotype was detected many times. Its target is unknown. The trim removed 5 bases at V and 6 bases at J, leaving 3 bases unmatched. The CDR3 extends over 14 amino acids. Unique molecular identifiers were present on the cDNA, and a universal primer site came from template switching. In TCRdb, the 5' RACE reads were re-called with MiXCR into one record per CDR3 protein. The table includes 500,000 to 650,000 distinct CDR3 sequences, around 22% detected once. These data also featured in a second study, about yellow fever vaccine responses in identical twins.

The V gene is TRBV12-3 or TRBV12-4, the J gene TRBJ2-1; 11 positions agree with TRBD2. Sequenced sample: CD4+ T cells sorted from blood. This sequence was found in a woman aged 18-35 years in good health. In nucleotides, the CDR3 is TGTGCCAGCAGTCCGGGACTAGCGGTCAATGAGCAGTTCTTC. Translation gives CASSPGLAVNEQFF.